This T cell receptor beta chain came from a study of shared clonotypes between healthy human individuals. Study-level points and caveats: Relative to memory subsets, naive subsets generally showed larger estimated richness.

Germline V CDR1 and CDR2: SGHTS, YDEGEE. The CDR3 consists of 15 residues. Deletions cut 2 bases from V and 2 bases from J, with 12 bases between. Running of the assay took place at deep level. Only in-frame clones appear in the TCRdb table, and some are missing; sequencing was by immunoSEQ multiplex PCR. The sample shows millions of clones, over 85% of them seen only once. In the naive CD8 group, cells lacked CD45RO and were positively selected for CCR7, so terminally differentiated effector memory CD45RA+ cells were left out. A remark on this clone: Its antigen is as yet unknown.

The genes are TRBV5-8 and TRBJ2-3, with D uncertain. This TCR was recovered from a man between 18 and 29 years old in good health. Input material: naive CD8+ T cells sorted from blood. The CDR3 sequence: CASSFPGSFTDTQYF. The CDR3 DNA is TGTGCCAGCAGCTTCCCCGGCAGCTTCACAGATACGCAGTATTTT.